This T cell receptor (beta chain) stems from a study of T cells generated in artificial thymic organoids (TCRdb year 2017). General notes on the study: In some experiments, thymic T cells were further FACS-purified to deplete CD4 immature single positive or double positive precursors. The repertoire sequencing data shown were described as representative of three independent experiments. The TCR alpha and beta CDR3 repertoires of CD8 single positive T cells derived from in vitro artificial thymic organoids were compared with those of thymic and peripheral blood naive CD8 T cells. Broad study findings and their caveats: CD8 single positive T cells derived from organoids showed physiological TCR clonotype diversity comparable to the diversity seen in thymic and blood naive CD8 T cells.

TCRalpha and TCRbeta libraries were amplified separately by semi-nested PCR with Advantage 2 and reverse primers in the TRAC or TRBC constant regions. The amount of total RNA going into first-strand cDNA synthesis ranged between about 3.5 and 500 ng. The TCR cDNA libraries were generated by 5'-RACE using the SMARTer PCR cDNA Synthesis kit, with a poly-dT primer driving first-strand synthesis. Sample-specific 5-nucleotide barcodes were carried by the semi-nested constant-region reverse primers, and the resulting products were cleaned using the Zymo DNA Clean and Concentrator-5 kit. As many as ten barcoded samples were combined into a pool, ligated to Illumina adaptors, and sequenced on an Illumina MiSeq as 2 x 150 bp paired-end reads. In the authors' own workflow: Demultiplexed reads were aligned using BLAT against a custom library containing all human TRAV, TRAJ, TRBV, TRBD and TRBJ combinations from IMGT. The best BLAT hits were picked using pslCDnaFilter (-maxAligns=1, -ignoreIntrons), and custom Perl scripts were used to calculate clonotype frequencies. Through fastp at Q25 and MiXCR, TCRdb rebuilt clones from the public reads, retaining in-frame beta chains. For every CDR3 protein sequence, its rows merge into one entry that carries the most common genes and DNA. The V and J calls shown here were made by TCRdb, not taken from the authors' results. In all, the sample holds under 10,000 distinct CDR3 sequences, and around 17% of those were seen once. The ten most abundant clones make up 1.4% of the sample.

Based on its abundance in the sample, this clonotype is medium-sized (0.01 to 0.1%). Its cognate antigen has yet to be identified. Per-nucleotide qualities are absent, and no much larger clonotype sits a single base away. V is pared back by 5 bases and J by 0 bases, with 29 bases lying between the germline termini. From the cysteine through the phenylalanine, the CDR3 covers 20 amino acids. The retained sequence is limited to the CDR3, 60 bases, with the frame set at the first base. CDR1 is given as SEHNR and CDR2 as FQNEAQ, both from the germline V gene (reference sequence). Primary CD8+ T cells were enriched by magnetic beads using the Miltenyi CD8+ T cell Isolation Kit. Prior to RNA extraction, CD3+TCRalphabeta+CD8 single positive T cells from organoids and thymus were isolated by FACS sorting. For each sample, total RNA was purified from around 40,000 to 200,000 sorted cells using the RNeasy Micro kit, and RNA quality was checked on an Agilent RNA 6000 Nano chip. Thymic fragments were dissected, disrupted by pipetting and passed through a 70 um strainer to release thymocytes.

The sequencing input was naive CD8+ T cells from the thymus. The cell subset or site tag for this specimen amounts to: CD3+TCRalphabeta+CD8SP T cells; for blood, CD45RO-CCR7+ naive CD8+ T cells. The sequence derives from a human donor who gave cord blood stem cells for thymic organoid culture, a cardiac surgery patient who gave postnatal thymus, or a blood donor (not recorded which). The chain joins TRBV7-9 to TRBJ2-7; the D gene is possibly TRBD2, with 6 bases matching. The DNA sequence reads TGTGCCAGCAGCGGCGGGGATTTAAGCCGAGGGGTACTCTTCTCCTACGAGCAGTACTTC. Its protein product is CASSGGDLSRGVLFSYEQYF.